The rows below give T cell receptor beta chains drawn from one sample of a study of human T cells and chemical hapten exposure. TCRdb independently ran MiXCR on the RACE reads; one entry per CDR3 protein. Of approximately 320,000 distinct CDR3 sequences in the sample, about 5.4% are singletons; the top ten hold roughly 8.2%. Sample: whole blood, taken in connection with sensitization to the hapten diphenylcyclopropenone (DPC). Receptors were obtained from a woman aged 18-29 years with alopecia areata. Some clones in this sample may be carry-over from other donors' samples. Both conserved end residues are part of each CDR3. D genes are given only for firm matches. Part of the rows lack a size; the others show once, few, many or a class for expanded clones.

D: TRBD2; V: TRBV2; size: many; J: TRBJ2-1; DNA: TGTGCCAGCAGTGACGGTAGCGGGGGAGGAGGATACAATGAGCAGTTCTTC; CDR3: CASSDGSGGGGYNEQFF
D: .; V: TRBV7-9; size: few; J: TRBJ2-3; DNA: TGTGCCAGCAGCCCTAGTAACGTGACGCAGGCGGGTACGCAGTATTTT; CDR3: CASSPSNVTQAGTQYF
D: .; V: TRBV14; size: few; J: TRBJ2-3; DNA: TGTGCCAGCAGCGACCGTGGGGGCGCACAGGATACGCAGTATTTT; CDR3: CASSDRGGAQDTQYF
D: .; V: TRBV6-6; size: few; J: TRBJ2-3; DNA: TGTGCCAGCAGTTTGTCGATAAGCACAGATACGCAGTATTTT; CDR3: CASSLSISTDTQYF
D: .; V: TRBV4-3; size: many; J: TRBJ2-3; DNA: TGCGCCAGCAGCCCGCAACGTCCTGGTACGCAGTATTTT; CDR3: CASSPQRPGTQYF
D: .; V: TRBV6-2/TRBV6-3; size: many; J: TRBJ2-5; DNA: TGTGCCAGCAGCCCTGGGGCCCCAGAGACCCAGTACTTC; CDR3: CASSPGAPETQYF
D: .; V: TRBV6-2/TRBV6-3; size: .; J: TRBJ1-5; DNA: TGTGCCAGCCATGCTTTTAAAGGGGGCAATCAGCCCCAGCATTTT; CDR3: CASHAFKGGNQPQHF
D: .; V: TRBV12-3/TRBV12-4; size: many; J: TRBJ1-6; DNA: TGTGCCAGCAGCTATTCGGCACAGGCAGATTCACCCCTCCACTTT; CDR3: CASSYSAQADSPLHF
D: .; V: TRBV7-2; size: few; J: TRBJ2-6; DNA: TGTGCCAGCAGCGTCCTCGCCAACGGGGCCAACGTCCTGACTTTC; CDR3: CASSVLANGANVLTF
D: TRBD1; V: TRBV7-6; size: .; J: TRBJ2-5; DNA: TGTGCCAGCAGCTTACGGGACAGGGGCTTAGAGACCCAGTACTTC; CDR3: CASSLRDRGLETQYF
D: TRBD1; V: TRBV4-3; size: many; J: TRBJ2-7; DNA: TGCGCCAGCAGCCAAGAGGGACCGGGACAGGGGTTCAACGAGCAGTACTTC; CDR3: CASSQEGPGQGFNEQYF
D: .; V: TRBV9; size: .; J: TRBJ2-3; DNA: TGTGCCAGCAGCGTAGAGTCAGCGTCCGATACGCAGTATTTT; CDR3: CASSVESASDTQYF
D: .; V: TRBV2; size: many; J: TRBJ1-4; DNA: TGTGCCAGCAGTGAAGCTCTTTGGAATGAAAAACTGTTTTTT; CDR3: CASSEALWNEKLFF
D: .; V: TRBV2; size: few; J: TRBJ2-1; DNA: TGTGCCAGCAGAGCACAGTTGCTGGGGTTCAATGAGCAGTTCTTC; CDR3: CASRAQLLGFNEQFF
D: TRBD1; V: TRBV6-1; size: many; J: TRBJ1-4; DNA: TGTGCCAGCAGTCGAGAAGGGGCCCTACAGGGGGCGGGTGAAAAACTGTTTTTT; CDR3: CASSREGALQGAGEKLFF
D: .; V: TRBV4-3; size: many; J: TRBJ2-7; DNA: TGCGCCAGCAGCCCTGGTCAGGACGGTACCCCCTATTACGAGCAGTACTTC; CDR3: CASSPGQDGTPYYEQYF
D: .; V: TRBV5-1; size: .; J: TRBJ1-2; DNA: TGCGCCAGCAGAACAGCCTCTAACTATGGCTACACCTTC; CDR3: CASRTASNYGYTF
D: .; V: TRBV10-3; size: few; J: TRBJ1-3; DNA: TGTGCCATCAGTGAGTCTTGGGGAAGGGACTCTGGAAACACCATATATTTT; CDR3: CAISESWGRDSGNTIYF
D: .; V: TRBV9; size: many; J: TRBJ1-4; DNA: TGTGCCAGCAGCGTAGGCCCTACAACTAATGAAAAACTGTTTTTT; CDR3: CASSVGPTTNEKLFF
D: .; V: TRBV29-1; size: many; J: TRBJ1-1; DNA: TGCAGCGTTGAAGGCCGGCTGAACACTGAAGCTTTCTTT; CDR3: CSVEGRLNTEAFF
D: .; V: TRBV28; size: many; J: TRBJ2-5; DNA: TGTGCCAGCAGCCGGGACGCGCAAGAGACCCAGTACTTC; CDR3: CASSRDAQETQYF
D: .; V: TRBV5-1; size: many; J: TRBJ1-2; DNA: TGCGCCAGCAGCGGGAATCTCGCTAACTATGGCTACACCTTC; CDR3: CASSGNLANYGYTF
D: TRBD1; V: TRBV4-1; size: .; J: TRBJ1-1; DNA: TGCGCCAGCAGCCAAGGAGAGGGGGCTAGCGCTGAAGCTTTCTTT; CDR3: CASSQGEGASAEAFF
D: .; V: TRBV6-5; size: many; J: TRBJ1-1; DNA: TGTGCCAGCAGCACGACAGGGAACACTGAAGCTTTCTTT; CDR3: CASSTTGNTEAFF
D: TRBD1; V: TRBV4-3; size: many; J: TRBJ2-5; DNA: TGCGCCAGCAGCCAAGAAGGGACAGCCCAAGAGACCCAGTACTTC; CDR3: CASSQEGTAQETQYF
D: .; V: TRBV2; size: .; J: TRBJ2-3; DNA: TGTGCCAGCATCTTACCCGGTGGAGATACGCAGTATTTT; CDR3: CASILPGGDTQYF
D: .; V: TRBV18; size: many; J: TRBJ2-7; DNA: TGTGCCAGCTCACCAGCGGCGTCCTACGAGCAGTACTTC; CDR3: CASSPAASYEQYF
D: .; V: TRBV20-1; size: few; J: TRBJ1-2; DNA: TGCAGTAGCCTAGGGAGTTATGGCTACACCTTC; CDR3: CSSLGSYGYTF
D: TRBD1; V: TRBV28; size: .; J: TRBJ1-2; DNA: TGTGCCAGCAGCCTACCGGGACAGGGGTTAGTTGGCTACACCTTC; CDR3: CASSLPGQGLVGYTF
D: .; V: TRBV4-3; size: few; J: TRBJ2-6; DNA: TGCGCCAGCAGCCAAGATCATCAGGGCACATTTTCTGGGGCCAACGTCCTGACTTTC; CDR3: CASSQDHQGTFSGANVLTF
D: TRBD1; V: TRBV6-2/TRBV6-3; size: few; J: TRBJ1-1; DNA: TGTGCCAGCAGGAGACAGGGTTCGGGCACTGAAGCTTTCTTT; CDR3: CASRRQGSGTEAFF
D: .; V: TRBV12-3/TRBV12-4; size: many; J: TRBJ2-3; DNA: TGTGCCAGCAGTGTAATTACAGATACGCAGTATTTT; CDR3: CASSVITDTQYF
D: .; V: TRBV6-2/TRBV6-3; size: many; J: TRBJ1-1; DNA: TGTGCCAGCAGACCGATTACAGGGAACGGCACTGAAGCTTTCTTT; CDR3: CASRPITGNGTEAFF
D: .; V: TRBV15; size: .; J: TRBJ2-1; DNA: TGTGCCACCAGCCACGGGGTCTACAATGAGCAGTTCTTC; CDR3: CATSHGVYNEQFF
D: .; V: TRBV7-9; size: .; J: TRBJ1-3; DNA: TGTGCCAGCAGCCCTCAAGGGAGCTCTGGAAACACCATATATTTT; CDR3: CASSPQGSSGNTIYF
D: .; V: TRBV15; size: many; J: TRBJ2-5; DNA: TGTGCCACCAGCGAGGGGCCGCAAGAGACCCAGTACTTC; CDR3: CATSEGPQETQYF
D: TRBD1; V: TRBV7-9; size: many; J: TRBJ1-2; DNA: TGTGCCAGCAGCCCCGGACAGGACGGGGGCTACACCTTC; CDR3: CASSPGQDGGYTF
D: TRBD2; V: TRBV4-1; size: .; J: TRBJ2-5; DNA: TGCGCCAGCAGCCAGGGTTTCGGCGGGGGGGCGGCGGCGGCTTTGGAGACCCAGTACTTC; CDR3: CASSQGFGGGAAAALETQYF
D: .; V: TRBV7-2; size: .; J: TRBJ1-2; DNA: TGTGCCAGCAGCTTTGCATGGGGCGGTGATGGCTACACCTTC; CDR3: CASSFAWGGDGYTF
D: TRBD2; V: TRBV12-3/TRBV12-4; size: many; J: TRBJ2-5; DNA: TGTGCCAGCAGTCCGAGTAGCGGGGGAGGAGAGACCCAGTACTTC; CDR3: CASSPSSGGGETQYF
D: .; V: TRBV12-3/TRBV12-4; size: .; J: TRBJ1-1; DNA: TGTGCCAGCAGTCCAGACCTTATATGGGCTGAAGCTTTCTTT; CDR3: CASSPDLIWAEAFF
D: .; V: TRBV7-9; size: .; J: TRBJ1-5; DNA: TGTGCCAGCAGCTTGGACGCCTACAATCAGCCCCAGCATTTT; CDR3: CASSLDAYNQPQHF
D: TRBD1; V: TRBV20-1; size: .; J: TRBJ1-5; DNA: TGCAGTGCCCTTAGGACAGGGGGGTTCGAGCCCCAGCATTTT; CDR3: CSALRTGGFEPQHF
D: .; V: TRBV7-3; size: many; J: TRBJ2-7; DNA: TGTGCCAGCAGCTTCGATGGGTCAGGGGCCTACGAGCAGTACTTC; CDR3: CASSFDGSGAYEQYF
D: TRBD1; V: TRBV11-3; size: .; J: TRBJ2-1; DNA: TGTGCCAGCAGCAAAACCGGGACAGGGCTGTACAATGAGCAGTTCTTC; CDR3: CASSKTGTGLYNEQFF